This T cell receptor beta chain appears in the sequencing data of a study of shared clonotypes between healthy human individuals. The study's findings and limits: Researchers sampled blood only, noting tissue repertoires likely differ.

Comments on this clone: What it binds is not known.

Clones were sequenced by immunoSEQ multiplex PCR, and TCRdb holds only the in-frame ones, with some missing. The sample consists of over a million clones, around three quarters of them appearing once. The receptor comes from a man aged 18-30 years in good health. Some clones in this sample may be carry-over from other donors' samples. Sequenced: memory CD4+ T cells from PBMCs. Subset here: CD45RA-negative fraction.

The CDR3 region has the DNA TGTGCCAGCAGCTCATCCCGGACAGGGACTAACTATGGCTACACCTTC. Its translation: CASSSSRTGTNYGYTF. The rearrangement links TRBV7-2 to TRBJ1-2, with 8 bases aligning to TRBD1. From germline, CDR1 is SGHTA and CDR2 FQGNSA. The CDR3 runs to 16 residues. V was clipped by 4 bases and J by 0 bases; unmatched bases: 7.